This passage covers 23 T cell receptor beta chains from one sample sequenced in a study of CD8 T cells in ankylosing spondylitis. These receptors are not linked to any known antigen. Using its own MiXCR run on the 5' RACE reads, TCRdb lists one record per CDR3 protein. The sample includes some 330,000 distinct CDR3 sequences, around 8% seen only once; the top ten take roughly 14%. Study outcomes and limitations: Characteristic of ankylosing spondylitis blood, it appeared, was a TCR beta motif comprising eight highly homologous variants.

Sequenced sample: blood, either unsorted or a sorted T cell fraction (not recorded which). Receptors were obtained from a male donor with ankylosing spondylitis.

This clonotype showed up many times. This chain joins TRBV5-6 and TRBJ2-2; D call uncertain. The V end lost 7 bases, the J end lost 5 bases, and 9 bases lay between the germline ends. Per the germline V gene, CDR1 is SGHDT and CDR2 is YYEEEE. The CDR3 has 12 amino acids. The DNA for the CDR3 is TGTGCCAGCCAGAGAGGAACCGGGGAGCTGTTTTTT. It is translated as CASQRGTGELFF.

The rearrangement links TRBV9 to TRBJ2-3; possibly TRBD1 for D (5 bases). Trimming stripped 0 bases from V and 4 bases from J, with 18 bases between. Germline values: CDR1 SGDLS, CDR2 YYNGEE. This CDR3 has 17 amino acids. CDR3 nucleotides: TGTGCCAGCAGCGTAGGGGTGGGGCGAAGATCGGCAGATACGCAGTATTTT. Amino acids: CASSVGVGRRSADTQYF.

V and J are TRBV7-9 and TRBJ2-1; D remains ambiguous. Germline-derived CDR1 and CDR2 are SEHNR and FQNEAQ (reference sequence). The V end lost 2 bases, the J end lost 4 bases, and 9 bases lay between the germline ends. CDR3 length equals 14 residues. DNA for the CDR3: TGTGCCAGCAGCTTAACGCAGGATTACAATGAGCAGTTCTTC. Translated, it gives CASSLTQDYNEQFF.

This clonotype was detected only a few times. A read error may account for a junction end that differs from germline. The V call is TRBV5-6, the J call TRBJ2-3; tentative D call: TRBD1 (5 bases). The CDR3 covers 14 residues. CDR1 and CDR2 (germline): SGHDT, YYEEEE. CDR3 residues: CASSWGLSTDTQYF. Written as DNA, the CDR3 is TGTGCCAGCAGCTGGGGCCTAAGCACAGACACGCAGTATTTT.

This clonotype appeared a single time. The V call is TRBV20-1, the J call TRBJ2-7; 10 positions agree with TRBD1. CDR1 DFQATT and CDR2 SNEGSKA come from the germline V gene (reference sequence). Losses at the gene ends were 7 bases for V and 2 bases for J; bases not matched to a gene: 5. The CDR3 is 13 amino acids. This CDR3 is CSGETGGAYEQYF. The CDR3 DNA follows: TGCAGTGGAGAGACAGGGGGCGCCTACGAGCAGTACTTC.

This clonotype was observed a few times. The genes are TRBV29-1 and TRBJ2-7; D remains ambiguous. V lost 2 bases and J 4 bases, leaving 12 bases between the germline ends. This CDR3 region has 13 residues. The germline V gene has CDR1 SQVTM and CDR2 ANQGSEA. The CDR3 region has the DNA TGCAGCGTTGAACTTTCGGTATCGTACGAGCAGTACTTC. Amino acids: CSVELSVSYEQYF.

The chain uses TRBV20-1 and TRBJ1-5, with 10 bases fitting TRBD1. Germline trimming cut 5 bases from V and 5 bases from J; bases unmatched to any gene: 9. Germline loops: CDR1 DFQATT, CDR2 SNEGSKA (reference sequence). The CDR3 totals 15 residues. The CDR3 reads CSAPRPTGGHQPQHF. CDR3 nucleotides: TGCAGTGCTCCACGACCGACAGGGGGCCATCAGCCCCAGCATTTT.

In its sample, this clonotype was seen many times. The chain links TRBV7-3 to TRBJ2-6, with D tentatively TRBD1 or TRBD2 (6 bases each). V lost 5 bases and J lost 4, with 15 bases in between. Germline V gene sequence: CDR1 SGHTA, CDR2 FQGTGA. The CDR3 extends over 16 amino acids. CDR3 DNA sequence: TGTGCCAGCAGCCCTAAAGGGGGGTACGGGGCCAACGTCCTGACTTTC. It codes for CASSPKGGYGANVLTF.

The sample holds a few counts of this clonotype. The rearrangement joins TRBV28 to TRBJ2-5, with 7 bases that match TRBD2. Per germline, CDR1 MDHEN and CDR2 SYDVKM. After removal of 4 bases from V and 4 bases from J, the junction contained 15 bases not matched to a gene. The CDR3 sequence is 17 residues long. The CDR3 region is CASSSLRVAGPIETQYF. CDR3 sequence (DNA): TGTGCCAGCAGTTCCCTCCGGGTAGCGGGTCCCATAGAGACCCAGTACTTC. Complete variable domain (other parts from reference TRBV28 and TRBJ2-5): DVKVTQSSRYLVKRTGEKVFLECVQDMDHENMFWYRQDPGLGLRLIYFSYDVKMKEKGDIPEGYSVSREKKERFSLILESASTNQTSMYLCASSSLRVAGPIETQYFGPGTRLLVL.

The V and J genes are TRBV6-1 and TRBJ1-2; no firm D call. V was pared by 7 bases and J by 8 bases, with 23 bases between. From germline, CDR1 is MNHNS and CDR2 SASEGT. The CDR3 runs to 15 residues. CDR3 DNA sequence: TGTGCCAGCACCAAATTGGGTTTGAGGGCCGGGGGCTACACCTTC. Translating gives CASTKLGLRAGGYTF.

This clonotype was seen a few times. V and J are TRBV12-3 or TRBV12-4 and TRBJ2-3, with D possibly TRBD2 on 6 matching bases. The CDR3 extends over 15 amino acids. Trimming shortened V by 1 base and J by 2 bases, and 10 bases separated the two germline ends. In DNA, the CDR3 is TGTGCCAGCAGTTTAGAAGAGCGGGCCACAGATACGCAGTATTTT. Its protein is CASSLEERATDTQYF.

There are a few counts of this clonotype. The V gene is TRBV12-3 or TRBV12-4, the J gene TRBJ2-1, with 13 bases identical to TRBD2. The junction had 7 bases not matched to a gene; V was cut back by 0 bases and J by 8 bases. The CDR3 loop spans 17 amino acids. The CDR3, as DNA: TGTGCCAGCAGTTTAGCGACGACTAGCGGGAGGTGGGATGAGCAGTTCTTC. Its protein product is CASSLATTSGRWDEQFF.

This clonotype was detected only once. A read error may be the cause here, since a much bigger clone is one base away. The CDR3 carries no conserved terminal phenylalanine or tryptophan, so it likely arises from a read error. In nucleotides, the CDR3 is TGTGCCAGCAGCCAAGATTGGGGCGGGAGCTCCTACGAGCAGTACTAC. Residues: CASSQDWGGSSYEQYY. This chain joins TRBV3-1 and TRBJ2-7; 7 nucleotides match TRBD2. Germline lookup yields CDR1 LGHDT and CDR2 YNNKEL (reference sequence). Trimming removed 0 bases from V and 0 bases from J; junction bases left unmatched: 5. This CDR3 is built from 16 residues.

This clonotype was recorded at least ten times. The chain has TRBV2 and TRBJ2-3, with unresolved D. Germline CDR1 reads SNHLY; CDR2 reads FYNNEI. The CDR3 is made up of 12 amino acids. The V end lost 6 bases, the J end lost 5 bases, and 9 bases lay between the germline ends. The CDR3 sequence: CASSGLGDTQYF. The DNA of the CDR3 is TGTGCCAGCAGCGGGCTAGGAGATACGCAGTATTTT.

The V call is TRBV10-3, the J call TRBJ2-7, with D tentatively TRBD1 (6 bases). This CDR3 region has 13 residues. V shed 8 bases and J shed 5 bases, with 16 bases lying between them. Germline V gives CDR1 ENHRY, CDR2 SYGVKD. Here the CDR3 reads CAIARGTLHEQYF. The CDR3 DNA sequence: TGTGCCATCGCCAGGGGAACCTTGCACGAGCAGTACTTC.

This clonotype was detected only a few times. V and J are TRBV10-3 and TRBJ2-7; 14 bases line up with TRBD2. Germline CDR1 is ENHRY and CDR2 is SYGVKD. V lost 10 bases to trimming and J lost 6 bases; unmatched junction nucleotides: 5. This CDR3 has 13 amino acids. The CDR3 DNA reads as TGTGCCACCGGGACTAGCGGGAGTACCGAGCAGTACTTC. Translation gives CATGTSGSTEQYF.

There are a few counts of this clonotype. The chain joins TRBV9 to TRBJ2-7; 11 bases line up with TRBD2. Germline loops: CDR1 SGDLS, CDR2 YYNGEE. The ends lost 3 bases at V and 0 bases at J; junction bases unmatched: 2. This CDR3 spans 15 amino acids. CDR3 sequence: CASSAGLAVSYEQYF. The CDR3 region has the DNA TGTGCCAGCAGCGCGGGACTAGCGGTCTCCTACGAGCAGTACTTC.

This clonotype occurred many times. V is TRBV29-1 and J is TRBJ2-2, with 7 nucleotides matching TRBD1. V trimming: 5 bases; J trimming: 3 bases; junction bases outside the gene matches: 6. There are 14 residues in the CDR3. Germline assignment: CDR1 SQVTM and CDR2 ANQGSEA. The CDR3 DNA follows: TGCAGCGTTACCCCCGGGACAGACACCGGGGAGCTGTTTTTT. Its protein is CSVTPGTDTGELFF.

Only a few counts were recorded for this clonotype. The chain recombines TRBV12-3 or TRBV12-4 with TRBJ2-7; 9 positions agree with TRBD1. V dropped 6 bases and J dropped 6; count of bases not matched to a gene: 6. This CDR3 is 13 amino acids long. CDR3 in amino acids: CASSGQGFSEQYF. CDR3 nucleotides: TGTGCCAGCAGCGGACAGGGGTTTAGCGAGCAGTACTTC.

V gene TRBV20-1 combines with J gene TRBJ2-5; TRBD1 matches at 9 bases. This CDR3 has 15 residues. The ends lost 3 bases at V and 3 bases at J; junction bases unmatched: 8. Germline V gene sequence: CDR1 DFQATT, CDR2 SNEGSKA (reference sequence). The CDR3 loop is CSASTGQGREETQYF. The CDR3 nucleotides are TGCAGTGCTAGCACGGGACAGGGACGGGAAGAGACCCAGTACTTC.

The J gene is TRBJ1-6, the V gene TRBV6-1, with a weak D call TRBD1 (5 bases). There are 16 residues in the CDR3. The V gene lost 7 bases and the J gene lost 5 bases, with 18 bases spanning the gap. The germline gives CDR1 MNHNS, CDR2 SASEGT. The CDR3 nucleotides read TGTGCCAGCAAGCTTGACGGGGGAGGGAATAATTCACCCCTCCACTTT. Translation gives CASKLDGGGNNSPLHF.

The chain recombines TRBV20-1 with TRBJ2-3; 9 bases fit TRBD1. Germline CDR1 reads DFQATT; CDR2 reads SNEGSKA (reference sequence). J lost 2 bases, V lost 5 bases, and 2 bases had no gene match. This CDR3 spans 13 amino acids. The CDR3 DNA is TGCAGTGCTGGACAGGGGCACACAGATACGCAGTATTTT. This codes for CSAGQGHTDTQYF.

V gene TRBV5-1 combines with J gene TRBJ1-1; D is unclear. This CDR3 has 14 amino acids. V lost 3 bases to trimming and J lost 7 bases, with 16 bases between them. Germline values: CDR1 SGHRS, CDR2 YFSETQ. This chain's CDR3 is CASSWGGSQLEAFF. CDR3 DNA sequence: TGCGCCAGCAGCTGGGGTGGGTCCCAACTTGAAGCTTTCTTT.